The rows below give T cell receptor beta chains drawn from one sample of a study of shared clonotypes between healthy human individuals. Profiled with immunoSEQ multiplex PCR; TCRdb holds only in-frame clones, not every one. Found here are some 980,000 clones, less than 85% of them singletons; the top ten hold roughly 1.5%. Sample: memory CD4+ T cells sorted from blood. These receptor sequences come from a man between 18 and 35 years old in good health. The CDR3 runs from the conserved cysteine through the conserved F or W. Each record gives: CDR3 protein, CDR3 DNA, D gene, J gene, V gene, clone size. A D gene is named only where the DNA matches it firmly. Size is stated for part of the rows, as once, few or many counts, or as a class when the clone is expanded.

CDR3aa: CAWAGQNNSPLHF
CDR3nt: TGTGCCTGGGCGGGGCAAAATAATTCACCCCTCCACTTT
d_gene: -
j_gene: TRBJ1-6
v_gene: TRBV30
abundance: -

CDR3aa: CASSYTLYNEQFF
CDR3nt: TGTGCCAGCAGTTACACCCTATACAATGAGCAGTTCTTC
d_gene: -
j_gene: TRBJ2-1
v_gene: TRBV6-6
abundance: -

CDR3aa: CATSRDKVAGATSYEQYF
CDR3nt: TGTGCCACCAGCAGAGATAAGGTAGCGGGAGCCACCTCCTACGAGCAGTACTTC
d_gene: TRBD2
j_gene: TRBJ2-7
v_gene: TRBV15
abundance: -

CDR3aa: CASSLGAYEQYF
CDR3nt: TGTGCCAGCAGCTTAGGGGCCTACGAGCAGTACTTC
d_gene: -
j_gene: TRBJ2-7
v_gene: TRBV7-9
abundance: few

CDR3aa: CASTQGNTNYGYTF
CDR3nt: TGTGCCAGCACCCAGGGTAATACTAACTATGGCTACACCTTC
d_gene: -
j_gene: TRBJ1-2
v_gene: TRBV5-4
abundance: -

CDR3aa: CASSEGGRVSEQYF
CDR3nt: TGCGCCAGCAGTGAAGGCGGGAGGGTATCCGAGCAGTACTTC
d_gene: TRBD2
j_gene: TRBJ2-7
v_gene: TRBV10-2
abundance: -

CDR3aa: CASSVQQGAGIQYF
CDR3nt: TGTGCCAGCAGCGTACAACAGGGGGCTGGCATTCAGTACTTC
d_gene: TRBD1
j_gene: TRBJ2-4
v_gene: TRBV7-2
abundance: -

CDR3aa: CASSFSPRATTNEKLFF
CDR3nt: TGTGCCAGCAGCTTTTCACCCAGGGCCACAACTAATGAAAAACTGTTTTTT
d_gene: -
j_gene: TRBJ1-4
v_gene: TRBV5-6
abundance: -

CDR3aa: CATSRVERGQNGYTF
CDR3nt: TGTGCCACCAGCAGAGTCGAACGGGGGCAGAATGGCTACACCTTC
d_gene: -
j_gene: TRBJ1-2
v_gene: TRBV15
abundance: -

CDR3aa: CASSNPGTGTGELFF
CDR3nt: TGCGCCAGCAGCAACCCCGGGACAGGGACCGGGGAGCTGTTTTTT
d_gene: TRBD1
j_gene: TRBJ2-2
v_gene: TRBV5-1
abundance: -

CDR3aa: CASREGQGGGQPQHF
CDR3nt: TGTGCCAGCAGGGAGGGACAGGGAGGAGGGCAGCCCCAGCATTTT
d_gene: TRBD1
j_gene: TRBJ1-5
v_gene: TRBV6-1
abundance: once

CDR3aa: CASSPGTSGSSTDTQYF
CDR3nt: TGCGCCAGCAGCCCCGGGACTAGCGGTTCTAGCACAGATACGCAGTATTTT
d_gene: TRBD2
j_gene: TRBJ2-3
v_gene: TRBV4-3
abundance: few

CDR3aa: CAWSATGGKNTEAFF
CDR3nt: TGTGCCTGGAGTGCCACAGGGGGGAAAAACACTGAAGCTTTCTTT
d_gene: TRBD1
j_gene: TRBJ1-1
v_gene: TRBV30
abundance: few

CDR3aa: CSATGSTEAFF
CDR3nt: TGCAGTGCTACCGGGTCCACTGAAGCTTTCTTT
d_gene: -
j_gene: TRBJ1-1
v_gene: TRBV20-1
abundance: few

CDR3aa: CASSFSPDSSNQPQHF
CDR3nt: TGTGCCAGCAGTTTTTCCCCGGACAGTAGCAATCAGCCCCAGCATTTT
d_gene: -
j_gene: TRBJ1-5
v_gene: TRBV6-5
abundance: -

CDR3aa: CASTPGGRREAQYF
CDR3nt: TGTGCCAGCACCCCTGGCGGCCGCCGAGAGGCCCAGTACTTC
d_gene: -
j_gene: TRBJ2-5
v_gene: TRBV25-1
abundance: -